The rows below give T cell receptor beta chains drawn from one sample of a study of T cell changes during pregnancy in multiple sclerosis. Only in-frame clones appear in the TCRdb table, and some are missing; sequencing was by immunoSEQ multiplex PCR. The table lists more than 45,000 clones, approximately 93% of them singletons. This sample comprised CD4+ T cells from peripheral blood mononuclear cells, obtained in the first trimester of pregnancy. The receptors shown here come from a female donor with multiple sclerosis, enrolled in a pregnancy study. CDR3s include the opening cysteine and the closing phenylalanine or tryptophan. A D gene is named only where the DNA matches it firmly.

>TRBJ1-5|.|TRBV6-6
CASSSGQMDQPQHF
TGTGCCAGCAGTTCCGGACAGATGGACCAGCCCCAGCATTTT
>TRBJ2-5|TRBD2|TRBV29-1
CSVDSLAGGPGFQETQYF
TGCAGCGTTGATTCACTAGCGGGGGGCCCAGGTTTCCAAGAGACCCAGTACTTC
>TRBJ2-1|TRBD2|TRBV6-1
CASSVMRGDSEQFF
TGTGCCAGCAGTGTGATGCGGGGGGATAGTGAGCAGTTCTTC
>TRBJ1-2|TRBD1|TRBV28
CASSSGGRGYTF
TGTGCCAGCAGTTCAGGGGGCAGAGGCTACACCTTC
>TRBJ2-1|.|TRBV5-8
CASSLERGSYNEQFF
TGTGCCAGCAGCTTGGAAAGGGGCTCCTACAATGAGCAGTTCTTC
>TRBJ1-1|.|TRBV7-8
CASRPARVFKLNTEAFF
TGTGCCAGCAGGCCCGCGCGGGTCTTTAAACTGAACACTGAAGCTTTCTTT
>TRBJ2-4|.|TRBV19
CASSDSIAKNIQYF
TGTGCCAGTAGTGACTCTATAGCCAAAAACATTCAGTACTTC
>TRBJ1-2|TRBD1|TRBV9
CASSFSQGALSGYTF
TGTGCCAGCAGCTTTTCCCAGGGGGCACTGAGCGGCTACACCTTC
>TRBJ2-5|TRBD2|TRBV2
CASSENSGGLQETQYF
TGTGCCAGCAGTGAAAATAGCGGGGGGCTACAAGAGACCCAGTACTTC
>TRBJ2-6|.|TRBV14
CASSQDGTGANVLTF
TGTGCCAGCAGCCAAGATGGCACTGGGGCCAACGTCCTGACTTTC
>TRBJ1-5|.|TRBV19
CASSIGGQPQHF
TGTGCCAGTAGTATTGGAGGCCAGCCCCAGCATTTT
>TRBJ1-2|.|TRBV18
CASSPTENYGYTF
TGTGCCAGCTCACCTACAGAAAACTATGGCTACACCTTC
>TRBJ1-2|TRBD1|TRBV19
CASSGGTGEGGYTF
TGTGCCAGTAGTGGGGGAACAGGGGAAGGTGGCTACACCTTC
>TRBJ2-1|.|TRBV10-3
CAISDSTSRGQFF
TGTGCCATCAGTGATTCTACTAGTCGCGGGCAGTTCTTC
>TRBJ2-1|TRBD2|TRBV11-2
CASSSLGGSYNEQFF
TGTGCCAGCAGCTCACTCGGGGGGTCGTACAATGAGCAGTTCTTC